The 22 T cell receptor beta chains listed next were all sequenced from one sample in a study of identical twins. TCRdb fed the 5' RACE reads into MiXCR, producing one record per CDR3 protein. Of about 280,000 distinct CDR3 sequences in the sample, roughly 8.6% were seen once. These data were likewise used in another study, on yellow fever vaccine responses in identical twins.

Specimen: memory (CD45RO+) T cells sorted from blood. All receptors derive from a woman between 18 and 29 years old in good health.

The chain joins TRBV12-3 or TRBV12-4 to TRBJ1-2, with 9 positions matching TRBD1. The CDR3 sequence is 16 residues long. The J segment lost 0 bases and the V segment lost 7 bases, leaving 9 bases of the junction unmatched. The DNA for the CDR3 is TGTGCCAGCACCAGGGACAGGGCGGAAGCTAACTATGGCTACACCTTC. Amino acid sequence: CASTRDRAEANYGYTF.

The chain carries TRBV3-1 and TRBJ2-4; 9 nucleotides align to TRBD2. With V trimmed by 1 base and J by 1 base, 8 bases remained unmatched. This CDR3 comprises 18 residues. CDR1 and CDR2 from the germline V gene are LGHDT and YNNKEL (reference sequence). The CDR3 bases are TGTGCCAGCAGCCAAGGCTCCTTGGCGGGAGGGGCCAAAAACATTCAGTACTTC. This codes for CASSQGSLAGGAKNIQYF.

A few counts support this clonotype. This sequence joins TRBV9 and TRBJ1-2; the D gene is possibly TRBD1 (6 bases). Looked up from germline, CDR1 is SGDLS and CDR2 is YYNGEE. V lost 0 bases, J lost 2 bases, and 8 bases lay in between. The CDR3 is made up of 14 amino acids. CDR3 DNA: TGTGCCAGCAGCGTAGACCAGGGGAACTATGGCTACACCTTC. Translating it yields CASSVDQGNYGYTF.

This clonotype was observed a handful of times. The V gene is TRBV14, the J gene TRBJ2-2; no firm D call. Germline loops: CDR1 SGHDN, CDR2 FVKESK. Trimming took 6 bases from V and 3 from J, leaving 8 bases between them. The length of the CDR3 is 13 residues. The CDR3 here is CASSVLYTGELFF. The CDR3 nucleotides read TGTGCCAGCAGTGTTCTTTACACCGGGGAGCTGTTTTTT. The variable domain in full, completed from reference TRBV14 and TRBJ2-2, reads EAGVTQFPSHSVIEKGQTVTLRCDPISGHDNLYWYRRVMGKEIKFLLHFVKESKQDESGMPNNRFLAERTGGTYSTLKVQPAELEDSGVYFCASSVLYTGELFFGEGSRLTVL.

The rearrangement links TRBV20-1 to TRBJ2-3; 8 bases line up with TRBD2. Germline V lookup: CDR1 DFQATT, CDR2 SNEGSKA (reference sequence). The trim removed 4 bases at V and 0 bases at J, leaving 9 bases unmatched. This CDR3 comprises 16 residues. CDR3 sequence (DNA): TGCAGTGCTACCAACTTAGGACTAGCCAGCACAGATACGCAGTATTTT. Translation: CSATNLGLASTDTQYF.

This clonotype was recorded a few times. The chain is built from TRBV5-1 and TRBJ2-3; D possibly corresponds to TRBD1 (5 bases). V lost 3 bases to trimming and J lost 2 bases, with 10 bases between them. CDR1 SGHRS and CDR2 YFSETQ come from the germline V gene. CDR3 length: 14 amino acids. CDR3 sequence reads: CASSSRQPTDTQYF. DNA of the CDR3: TGCGCCAGCAGCTCAAGACAGCCCACAGATACGCAGTATTTT.

In this sample, this clonotype turned up many times. The rearrangement joins TRBV25-1 to TRBJ1-4, with D perhaps matching TRBD1 (5 bases). Trimming left V 4 bases short and J 7 bases short, with 19 bases between. Germline values: CDR1 MGHDK, CDR2 SYGVNS. The CDR3 contains 16 residues. CDR3 sequence reads: CASSALGGTDGEKLFF. The CDR3 region has the DNA TGTGCCAGCAGTGCCTTAGGAGGGACGGACGGTGAAAAACTGTTTTTT.

This clonotype has a count of ten or more. The chain has TRBV24-1 and TRBJ2-5, with D perhaps matching TRBD2 (6 bases). Looked up from germline, CDR1 is KGHDR and CDR2 is SFDVKD. The CDR3 sequence is 14 residues long. V was pared by 1 base and J by 4 bases, with 9 bases between. The CDR3 bases are TGTGCCACCAGTGATTTTGCCGGGGGAGAGACCCAGTACTTC. Translated: CATSDFAGGETQYF.

In this sample, this clonotype turned up many times. The V and J genes are TRBV2 and TRBJ2-1; D possibly corresponds to TRBD2 (5 bases). Between the trimmed V and J ends, which lost 1 base and 3 bases, there was a span of 10 bases. Germline assignment: CDR1 SNHLY and CDR2 FYNNEI. The CDR3 spans 15 residues. CDR3 sequence (DNA): TGTGCCAGCAGTGAAGTCCTGACTAACTACAATGAGCAGTTCTTC. It codes for CASSEVLTNYNEQFF.

V gene TRBV20-1 combines with J gene TRBJ2-5; tentatively, D is TRBD2 (5 bases). Trimming took 6 bases from V and 2 from J, leaving 19 bases between them. The CDR3 is made up of 15 amino acids. In germline, CDR1 is DFQATT, CDR2 SNEGSKA (reference sequence). The DNA of the CDR3 is TGCAGTGCCCTTTCTGGCGGAACGGGGCAAGAGACCCAGTACTTC. This sequence encodes CSALSGGTGQETQYF.

The chain joins TRBV5-4 to TRBJ2-5; TRBD1 matches at 9 bases. Germline CDR1 is SGHNT and CDR2 is YYREEE (reference sequence). Trimming took 4 bases from V and 4 from J; bases not matched to a gene: 11. This CDR3 comprises 16 residues. This CDR3 is CASSQRTGERSETQYF. The DNA for the CDR3 is TGTGCCAGCAGCCAGAGGACAGGGGAAAGGTCAGAGACCCAGTACTTC. Full variable domain (outside the CDR3, taken from reference TRBV5-4 and TRBJ2-5): ETGVTQSPTHLIKTRGQQVTLRCSSQSGHNTVSWYQQALGQGPQFIFQYYREEENGRGNFPPRFSGLQFPNYSSELNVNALELDDSALYLCASSQRTGERSETQYFGPGTRLLVL.

This clonotype was observed at least ten times. The chain recombines TRBV5-6 with TRBJ2-2; 10 bases map to TRBD1. This CDR3 contains 17 residues. CDR1 SGHDT and CDR2 YYEEEE come from the germline V gene. V lost 4 bases to trimming and J lost 4 bases; unmatched junction nucleotides: 10. The CDR3 loop is CASSPWTGGRSTGELFF. As DNA, the CDR3 is TGTGCCAGCAGCCCCTGGACAGGGGGTAGGAGCACCGGGGAGCTGTTTTTT. The full variable domain, rest sourced from reference TRBV5-6 and TRBJ2-2, is DAGVTQSPTHLIKTRGQQVTLRCSPKSGHDTVSWYQQALGQGPQFIFQYYEEEERQRGNFPDRFSGHQFPNYSSELNVNALLLGDSALYLCASSPWTGGRSTGELFFGEGSRLTVL.

This clonotype was counted only a few times. The chain has TRBV6-1 and TRBJ2-7; 7 bases fit TRBD1. Trimming at V came to 6 bases and at J to 1 base, leaving 6 bases not matched to a gene. The CDR3 length is 14 residues. Germline CDR1 MNHNS, CDR2 SASEGT. For the CDR3, the DNA is TGTGCCAGCAGAGACAGGGTTGGATCCTACGAGCAGTACGTC. Translation: CASRDRVGSYEQYV.

This clonotype was seen more than once but under ten times. J is TRBJ2-3 and V is TRBV6-1, with TRBD2 identical over 9 bases. The germline V gene has CDR1 MNHNS and CDR2 SASEGT. This CDR3 has 14 amino acids. With V trimmed by 5 bases and J by 5 bases, 5 bases remained unmatched. CDR3 sequence reads: CASSPWTSVDTQYF. CDR3 nucleotide sequence: TGTGCCAGCAGTCCGTGGACTAGCGTAGATACGCAGTATTTT.

V and J are TRBV4-1 and TRBJ2-6, with a tentative D call TRBD1 (8 bases). The V and J ends lost 4 bases and 1 base respectively, with 14 bases between them. This CDR3 region has 17 residues. Germline V gene sequence: CDR1 MGHRA, CDR2 YSYEKL. The CDR3 DNA is TGCGCCAGCAGCCCCGGACAGGGAGGGTCTGGGGCCAACGTCCTGACTTTC. Its translation is CASSPGQGGSGANVLTF.

As for this clonotype: Just one base apart from a much larger clone, this may be a read error. A read error is likely, as this CDR3 ends without the conserved phenylalanine or tryptophan. The V gene is TRBV7-9, the J gene TRBJ2-1; D uncertain. The germline V gene encodes CDR1 SEHNR and CDR2 FQNEAQ (reference sequence). CDR3 size: 14 residues. V was shortened by 0 bases and J by 7 bases, with 10 bases between the two germline ends. CDR3 coding DNA: TGTGCCAGCAGCTTAGCGCAGATTGGAAATGAGCAGTTCTAC. Encoded protein: CASSLAQIGNEQFY.

This clonotype has ten or more counts. The chain carries TRBV7-9 and TRBJ2-1, with TRBD2 matching 12 bases. The trim removed 5 bases at V and 7 bases at J, leaving 9 bases unmatched. Germline V CDR1 and CDR2: SEHNR, FQNEAQ (reference sequence). CDR3 length: 16 residues. The CDR3 coding sequence is TGTGCCAGCAGCCCTATCGGACTAGCGGGGTTGAATGAGCAGTTCTTC. Protein: CASSPIGLAGLNEQFF.

This clonotype was observed many times. This chain uses TRBV4-2 with TRBJ2-1, with D hard to call. V was cut by 4 bases and J by 7 bases, with 8 bases left in between. CDR1 is LGHNA, CDR2 YNFKEQ, per germline. The CDR3 contains 12 residues. The CDR3 coding sequence is TGTGCCAGCAGCCGCGGCTGGAATGAGCAGTTCTTC. Translated: CASSRGWNEQFF.

The CDR3 region has the DNA TGTGCCAGCTCTCCGGACATGGGTCGGGACGGCCCCTACGAGCAGTACGTC. Translated: CASSPDMGRDGPYEQYV. The chain links TRBV18 to TRBJ2-7, with D perhaps assigned TRBD1 or TRBD2 (5 bases each). With 6 bases removed from V and 2 bases from J, the gap between germline ends came to 23 bases. The CDR3 totals 17 residues. In germline, CDR1 is KGHSH, CDR2 LQKENI.

This clonotype was picked up many times. The chain carries TRBV3-1 and TRBJ1-4; D is perhaps TRBD1 (6 bases). CDR1 is LGHDT and CDR2 is YNNKEL in the germline V gene (reference sequence). This CDR3 is built from 18 residues. The V and J ends lost 1 base and 0 bases respectively, with 15 bases between them. The DNA for the CDR3 is TGTGCCAGCAGCCAAGGTCCGCGGGGGGGCGCAACTAATGAAAAACTGTTTTTT. This translates into CASSQGPRGGATNEKLFF.

The table lists this clonotype with many counts. This chain links TRBV29-1 with TRBJ2-7; D gene ambiguous. Trimming shortened V by 4 bases and J by 0 bases, and 7 bases separated the two germline ends. CDR1 and CDR2 (germline): SQVTM, ANQGSEA. The length of the CDR3 is 12 residues. CDR3 region: CSVGWGSYEQYF. The CDR3 DNA reads as TGCAGCGTTGGCTGGGGCTCCTACGAGCAGTACTTC.

This chain uses TRBV11-2 with TRBJ2-1, with D perhaps TRBD2 (6 bases). Deletions cut 5 bases from V and 0 bases from J, with 20 bases between. The CDR3 has 18 residues. Germline CDR1 SGHAT, CDR2 FQNNGV. CDR3 sequence: CASSGGGTALSSYNEQFF. The DNA of the CDR3 is TGTGCCAGCAGCGGGGGAGGTACAGCTCTCAGCTCCTACAATGAGCAGTTCTTC.